This is a list of T cell receptor beta chains from one sample in a study of early T cells in non-severe SARS-CoV-2 infection. TCRdb used MiXCR to reprocess the 5' RACE reads, holding one entry per CDR3 protein. Seen here are 30,000 to 40,000 distinct CDR3 sequences, 5.4% observed once, and the top ten hold about a fifth. The sequencing input was whole blood. Source of these receptors: an adult who was a healthcare worker with PCR-confirmed SARS-CoV-2 infection or an uninfected control (not recorded which). Both conserved end residues are trimmed from each CDR3.

v_call cdr3_aa
TRBV6-6 ASSLDSTDTQY
TRBV5-4 ASSREGSRGTYEQY
TRBV30 AWSPRRETEAF
TRBV7-8 ASSLRAGWSTDTQY
TRBV6-2/TRBV6-3 ASSSGTTTGELF
TRBV28 ASSSPGASYNSPLH
TRBV21-1 ASSKVDSGDEQY
TRBV7-2 ASSPPSGFQETQY
TRBV7-2 ASSRQGSEQF
TRBV11-2 ASSSTSGVGNIQY
TRBV6-2/TRBV6-3 ASRTGFYEQY
TRBV11-2 ASSSFRETQY
TRBV28 ASSPFRGRQETQY
TRBV12-3/TRBV12-4 ASSLRGGANTEAF
TRBV2 ASSVDLKETQY
TRBV11-2 ASSRQDGHSYEQY
TRBV4-3 ASSQPPWGEYQETQY
TRBV20-1 SARTNYYEQY
TRBV20-1 SARDKKHSNQPQH
TRBV11-2 ASSFANTIY
TRBV7-2 ASSPRGADYEQY
TRBV2 ASSEGDSHVEKLF
TRBV19 ASSHPVRGDTQY
TRBV3-1 ASGRRNEQF
TRBV7-2 ASSLFTGELF
TRBV7-3 ASSLNGRGYNEQF
TRBV27 ASSFGDEQY
TRBV3-1 ASSPRSRAGNTIY
TRBV7-2 ASSLELGAGITDTQY
TRBV6-1 ASRLQGAITGELF
TRBV5-1 ASSLNYGELF
TRBV7-9 ASSLAGTSYEQY
TRBV28 ASTLRGGSEQY
TRBV6-5 ASSYKGRIYEQY
TRBV7-6 ASSRLRTGDGFGEQF
TRBV28 ASSLLPLRTGELF
TRBV19 ASTLDRSNQPQH
TRBV10-3 AISGTGTGNLNYGYT
TRBV7-8 ASSLDLADPTDTQY
TRBV11-2 ASSSRREQETQY
TRBV18 ASSPDRPSGNTIY
TRBV24-1 ATSDPTSGAFNEQF
TRBV12-3/TRBV12-4 ASSLRLAEPYNEQF
TRBV7-2 ASSLESGPQY
TRBV6-2/TRBV6-3 ASSYRGPTGAGYT
TRBV4-3 ASSQEVLSARETDTQY
TRBV11-3 ASSLSRLGDTQY
TRBV7-7 ASSPKSAGGTETQY